A selection of T cell receptor beta chains follows, all from one sample in a study of cytomegalovirus exposure and HLA in healthy donors. This table comes from immunoSEQ multiplex PCR, and its TCRdb copy is limited to in-frame clones, with some not included. The table includes approximately 220,000 clones, approximately 88% detected once. The sequencing sample was made of PBMCs. These receptors originate from a boy aged 2 to 10 in good health and CMV-seronegative. CDR3s include the opening cysteine and the closing phenylalanine or tryptophan. A D gene is named only where the DNA matches it firmly. Clone size is given for some rows only: seen once, a few or many times, or a class if the clone is expanded.

cdr3_aa cdr3_nt v_call d_call j_call clone_size
CAWTMGQDGYTF TGTGCCTGGACGATGGGACAGGACGGCTACACCTTC TRBV30 TRBD1 TRBJ1-2 .
CASREGDTQYF TGTGCCTCGCGGGAGGGAGATACGCAGTATTTT TRBV30 TRBD2 TRBJ2-3 .
CASTPGFGSSYEQYF TGTGCCAGCACCCCGGGATTTGGGAGCTCCTACGAGCAGTACTTC TRBV6-6 . TRBJ2-7 .
CASSPGQSSGNTIYF TGTGCCAGCTCACCAGGACAGAGCTCTGGAAACACCATATATTTT TRBV18 . TRBJ1-3 .
CASSQDRGGYTF TGCGCCAGCAGCCAAGATCGGGGGGGGTACACCTTC TRBV4-1 . TRBJ1-2 few
CASSSGQGAAYEQYF TGTGCCAGCAGTTCGGGACAGGGGGCGGCCTACGAGCAGTACTTC TRBV27 TRBD1 TRBJ2-7 .
CASSGRASNEQFF TGTGCCAGTAGCGGGAGGGCCTCCAATGAGCAGTTCTTC TRBV7-6 TRBD2 TRBJ2-1 .
CASGHTGNTEAFF TGCGCCAGCGGCCACACAGGGAACACTGAAGCTTTCTTT TRBV5-1 . TRBJ1-1 few
CASSLGQGAYGYTF TGCGCCAGCAGCCTAGGACAGGGGGCGTATGGCTACACCTTC TRBV5-1 TRBD1 TRBJ1-2 .
CASSFPSGRGGETQYF TGTGCCAGCAGTTTTCCTAGCGGGAGGGGTGGGGAGACCCAGTACTTC TRBV6-5 TRBD2 TRBJ2-5 .
CASSLGWASGIYEQYF TGTGCCAGCAGCTTAGGTTGGGCTAGCGGAATCTACGAGCAGTACTTC TRBV7-6 TRBD2 TRBJ2-7 .
CASSPPKIGGQNTEAFF TGCGCCAGCAGCCCTCCGAAGATAGGGGGACAGAACACTGAAGCTTTCTTT TRBV5-1 . TRBJ1-1 .
CSVGLTLDEQYF TGCAGCGTCGGACTTACGCTAGACGAGCAGTACTTC TRBV29-1 . TRBJ2-7 .
CASSVSGGQDTQYF TGTGCCAGCAGCGTTAGCGGGGGGCAGGATACGCAGTATTTT TRBV9 TRBD2 TRBJ2-3 .
CASSPAGARGNEQFF TGTGCCAGCAGCCCGGCGGGGGCCAGGGGCAATGAGCAGTTCTTC TRBV7-6 . TRBJ2-1 .
CAIRVESGGSQFF TGTGCCATCAGGGTTGAAAGCGGGGGGTCCCAGTTCTTC TRBV10-3 TRBD2 TRBJ2-1 .
CASKDRGSHEQYF TGTGCCAGCAAGGACAGGGGGTCCCACGAGCAGTACTTC TRBV2 TRBD1 TRBJ2-7 few
CASGLRTGGPDTQYF TGTGCTAGTGGTTTGAGAACAGGGGGCCCAGATACGCAGTATTTT TRBV12-5 TRBD1 TRBJ2-3 .
CASRTGTKETQYF TGTGCCAGCAGGACCGGGACAAAAGAGACCCAGTACTTC TRBV6-1 . TRBJ2-5 .
CASRWALNTEAFF TGTGCCAGCAGGTGGGCCTTGAACACTGAAGCTTTCTTT TRBV5-4 . TRBJ1-1 .
CASSFGNSYEQYF TGTGCCAGCAGCTTCGGGAACTCCTACGAGCAGTACTTC TRBV5-6 . TRBJ2-7 .
CATSSRDNTDTQYF TGTGCCACCAGCAGCCGGGACAACACAGATACGCAGTATTTT TRBV15 . TRBJ2-3 .
CASSPGVDNQPQHF TGTGCCAGCAGTCCGGGGGTCGACAATCAGCCCCAGCATTTT TRBV27 . TRBJ1-5 .
CAYQGGQGFKGNSPLHF TGTGCCTACCAGGGGGGACAGGGGTTTAAAGGGAATTCACCCCTCCACTTT TRBV25-1 TRBD1 TRBJ1-6 .
CAWTPGLGGETQYF TGTGCCTGGACCCCGGGACTAGGGGGGGAGACCCAGTACTTC TRBV30 TRBD2 TRBJ2-5 .
CASSQGLAGNTIYF TGTGCCAGCAGTCAGGGGTTGGCTGGAAACACCATATATTTT TRBV6-5 . TRBJ1-3 .
CASSYSKGRGDTQYF TGTGCCAGCAGTTACTCGAAGGGGAGGGGAGATACGCAGTATTTT TRBV6-6 TRBD2 TRBJ2-3 few
CASSVQGGNEQFF TGTGCCAGTAGTGTACAGGGGGGGAATGAGCAGTTCTTC TRBV19 . TRBJ2-1 .
CASSHHNLTGTDSTDTQYF TGTGCCAGCAGCCACCACAATCTGACAGGGACGGATAGCACAGATACGCAGTATTTT TRBV5-5 TRBD1 TRBJ2-3 .
CASSPSSYEQYF TGTGCCAGCTCACCCTCTTCCTACGAGCAGTACTTC TRBV18 . TRBJ2-7 .
CASSLSLAQYF TGTGCCAGCAGCTTATCTTTAGCCCAGTACTTC TRBV7-6 . TRBJ2-5 .
CASGPTWTGGDYGYTF TGTGCTAGTGGTCCCACTTGGACAGGGGGCGACTATGGCTACACCTTC TRBV12-5 TRBD1 TRBJ1-2 .